Presented here are 27 T cell receptor beta chains from one specimen sequenced in a study of T-cell reconstitution after alpha-beta-depleted transplantation in children. Preparation of the TCRbeta library was carried out with unique molecular identifiers. MiXCR, applied by TCRdb to the PCR reads, yields one record per CDR3 protein. The sample includes approximately 1,000,000 distinct CDR3 sequences, about 29% of them seen just once. The input for sequencing was PBMCs, mostly from graft donor cells, taken 360 days after TCRalphabeta/CD19-depleted stem cell transplant. These receptors originate from a boy less than two years old who had a stem cell transplant for SCID, so the T cells may come from the graft donor.

This clonotype was counted at least ten times. The J gene is TRBJ2-3, the V gene TRBV3-1; no reliable D call. The V end lost 1 base, the J end lost 5 bases, and 1 base lay between the germline ends. CDR3 length equals 11 residues. Germline loops: CDR1 LGHDT, CDR2 YNNKEL (reference sequence). As DNA, the CDR3 is TGTGCCAGCAGCCAAGGAGATACGCAGTATTTT. Protein product: CASSQGDTQYF.

This clonotype was recorded a few times. The genes are TRBV30 and TRBJ2-5; TRBD1 aligns across 9 bases. Germline loops: CDR1 GTSNPN, CDR2 SVGIG (reference sequence). The CDR3 runs 15 residues. The V segment lost 0 bases and the J segment 1 base; nucleotides outside the gene matches: 3. CDR3 sequence (DNA): TGTGCCTGGAGTGTTGGGACAGGGCCCCAAGAGACCCAGTACTTC. It encodes CAWSVGTGPQETQYF.

There are many counts of this clonotype. The chain couples TRBV7-3 to TRBJ2-3; D may be TRBD2 (6 bases). CDR3 size: 16 residues. CDR1 is SGHTA and CDR2 is FQGTGA in the germline V gene. V lost 0 bases, J lost 4 bases, and 14 bases lay in between. The CDR3 nucleotides are TGTGCCAGCAGCTTAACGGGGGGAAGCGTCCCAGATACGCAGTATTTT. It specifies CASSLTGGSVPDTQYF.

In this sample, this clonotype turned up a few times. The CDR3 DNA reads TGCGCCAGCAGCCAAGATAAGGGGGCTAGCAGCCCCACCGGGGAGCTGTTTTTT. It specifies CASSQDKGASSPTGELFF. V is TRBV4-1 and J is TRBJ2-2; 7 positions agree with TRBD1. The CDR3 is made up of 18 amino acids. Germline values: CDR1 MGHRA, CDR2 YSYEKL. Losses at the gene ends were 0 bases for V and 4 bases for J; bases not matched to a gene: 11.

The chain uses TRBV9 and TRBJ2-2; 8 bases align to TRBD2. Germline V gene sequence: CDR1 SGDLS, CDR2 YYNGEE. This CDR3 has 17 amino acids. Germline trimming cut 1 base from V and 1 base from J; bases unmatched to any gene: 6. The CDR3 DNA sequence: TGTGCCAGCAGCGTACTTAGCGGGGCCCTGAACACCGGGGAGCTGTTTTTT. Protein: CASSVLSGALNTGELFF. Based on the CDR3 plus reference TRBV9 and TRBJ2-2, the full variable domain is DSGVTQTPKHLITATGQRVTLRCSPRSGDLSVYWYQQSLDQGLQFLIQYYNGEERAKGNILERFSAQQFPDLHSELNLSSLELGDSALYFCASSVLSGALNTGELFFGEGSRLTVL.

This rearrangement joins TRBV4-1 to TRBJ2-2, with D maybe TRBD1 (6 bases). The V gene's germline CDR1 is MGHRA and CDR2 YSYEKL. With 3 bases removed from V and 1 base from J, the gap between germline ends came to 12 bases. The CDR3 length is 16 residues. DNA of the CDR3: TGCGCCAGCAGCCAGAAGACAGGCCGGAACACCGGGGAGCTGTTTTTT. Its protein is CASSQKTGRNTGELFF.

J is TRBJ2-2 and V is TRBV24-1; D not certain. Trimming removed 5 bases from V and 0 bases from J, with 12 bases in between. CDR1 is KGHDR, CDR2 SFDVKD, per germline. This CDR3 has 16 amino acids. The CDR3 bases are TGTGCCACCAGTGTTGGTAGCAGGCCGAACACCGGGGAGCTGTTTTTT. Translation gives CATSVGSRPNTGELFF.

This rearrangement joins TRBV28 to TRBJ2-6; TRBD2 might be the D (6 bases). The CDR3 is 15 amino acids. Trimming stripped 10 bases from V and 0 bases from J, with 13 bases between. The germline V gene encodes CDR1 MDHEN and CDR2 SYDVKM. The CDR3 DNA follows: TGTGCCACCAGGACCGGGGGCTCTGGGGCCAACGTCCTGACTTTC. Encoded protein: CATRTGGSGANVLTF.

The chain has TRBV6-1 and TRBJ1-2; 9 bases agree with TRBD1. Trimming took 5 bases from V and 2 from J; bases not matched to a gene: 6. Germline V gene lookup returns CDR1 MNHNS and CDR2 SASEGT. The CDR3 is 15 amino acids. In nucleotides, the CDR3 is TGTGCCAGCAGTCGAGACAGGGGGGTCAACTATGGCTACACCTTC. Translated, it gives CASSRDRGVNYGYTF.

The CDR3 DNA reads TGTGCCAGCACAATCGGGACGGAAAGATACAATGAGCAGTTCTTC. It translates to CASTIGTERYNEQFF. The chain has TRBV2 and TRBJ2-1; D is possibly TRBD1 or TRBD2 (5 bases each). This CDR3 region has 15 residues. Germline V CDR1 and CDR2: SNHLY, FYNNEI. The germline V and J ends were trimmed by 7 bases and 4 bases, with 17 bases remaining between them.

The chain has TRBV11-2 and TRBJ2-5; weak D call: TRBD1 (6 bases). The CDR3 covers 16 residues. V was trimmed by 0 bases and J by 5 bases, leaving 16 bases between them. Per the germline V gene, CDR1 is SGHAT and CDR2 is FQNNGV. This CDR3 reads CASSLESWDQGETQYF. Written as DNA, the CDR3 is TGTGCCAGCAGCTTAGAATCGTGGGACCAGGGGGAGACCCAGTACTTC.

This clonotype has more than one count but fewer than ten. The chain employs TRBV27 and TRBJ2-5; possibly TRBD1 for D (7 bases). This CDR3 is 15 amino acids long. The V end was cut by 6 bases, the J end by 6 bases, with 20 bases between. Germline V gives CDR1 MNHEY, CDR2 SMNVEV (reference sequence). CDR3 bases: TGTGCCAGCAGCCAGGACCAGGGGGGCGAAAAGACCCAGTACTTC. Residues: CASSQDQGGEKTQYF.

This clonotype was seen only a few times. V is TRBV12-3 or TRBV12-4 and J is TRBJ1-3, with D tentatively TRBD1 (6 bases). V was shortened by 4 bases and J by 4 bases, with 11 bases between the two germline ends. The CDR3 runs to 14 residues. CDR3 sequence reads: CASSWSQGGNTIYF. The CDR3 nucleotides read TGTGCCAGCAGTTGGTCTCAGGGGGGAAACACCATATATTTT.

This clonotype was seen repeatedly, ten times or more. One junction end does not reproduce the germline sequence, and a read error may be involved. This chain uses TRBV5-1 with TRBJ2-1, with 11 positions matching TRBD2. CDR1 and CDR2 (germline): SGHRS, YFSETQ. The CDR3 runs 15 residues. The CDR3 loop reads CASSSGTSGYNEQFF. The DNA for the CDR3 is TGTGCCAGCAGCTCCGGGACTAGCGGATACAATGAGCAGTTCTTC.

In its sample, this clonotype was seen a few times. The chain combines TRBV30 with TRBJ2-7, with D unclear. The CDR3 contains 12 residues. CDR1 is GTSNPN and CDR2 is SVGIG in the germline V gene (reference sequence). Deletions cut 2 bases from V and 3 bases from J, with 8 bases between. CDR3 sequence: CAWSPAHYEQYF. The CDR3 coding sequence is TGTGCCTGGAGTCCGGCTCACTACGAGCAGTACTTC.

This chain links TRBV5-8 with TRBJ2-7, with D tentatively TRBD1 or TRBD2 (6 bases each). CDR1 and CDR2 (germline): SGHTS, YDEGEE. Trimming took off 5 bases at V and 6 bases at J, with 27 bases between the two ends. There are 17 residues in the CDR3. CDR3 amino acids: CASRRQPGGTKQGEQYF. CDR3 nucleotide sequence: TGTGCCAGCAGACGGCAACCTGGAGGGACAAAGCAGGGCGAGCAGTACTTC.

This clonotype was counted only a few times. The chain carries TRBV24-1 and TRBJ2-7, with TRBD1 identical over 11 bases. The CDR3 spans 12 residues. CDR1 is KGHDR, CDR2 SFDVKD, per germline. The ends lost 10 bases at V and 7 bases at J; junction bases unmatched: 5. Here the CDR3 DNA reads TGTGCCACGAAGGGACAGGGGGGAGAGCAGTACTTC. Its protein product is CATKGQGGEQYF.

This clonotype has just a few counts. The V and J genes are TRBV20-1 and TRBJ2-1; 8 bases are a match to TRBD2. Germline V gene lookup returns CDR1 DFQATT and CDR2 SNEGSKA (reference sequence). V shed 3 bases and J 4 bases; nucleotides not matched to a gene: 14. The CDR3 sequence is 17 residues long. In DNA form, the CDR3 reads TGCAGTGCTAGGCAACCGGCGGATAGCGGGGTTTACAATGAGCAGTTCTTC. Its protein product is CSARQPADSGVYNEQFF.

CDR3 nucleotides: TGTGCCAGCACCCCGGGGGGGCCTAACACTGAAGCTTTCTTT. It is translated as CASTPGGPNTEAFF. The gene calls are TRBV28 and TRBJ1-1, with D possibly TRBD1 on 6 matching bases. Deletions cut 7 bases from V and 2 bases from J, with 14 bases between. Germline lookup yields CDR1 MDHEN and CDR2 SYDVKM. This CDR3 spans 14 amino acids.

This chain links TRBV7-2 with TRBJ2-3; 7 nucleotides line up with TRBD1. With 3 bases clipped from V and 4 bases from J, the junction kept 7 bases outside the gene matches. The germline V gene has CDR1 SGHTA and CDR2 FQGNSA. The CDR3 has 15 residues. The chain's CDR3 is CASSFLRGLADTQYF. Here the CDR3 DNA reads TGTGCCAGCAGCTTTTTGAGGGGGCTTGCAGATACGCAGTATTTT.

This chain joins TRBV24-1 and TRBJ2-5; D may correspond to TRBD1 or TRBD2 (6 bases each). From germline, CDR1 is KGHDR and CDR2 SFDVKD. V lost 7 bases and J lost 5, with 13 bases in between. This CDR3 region has 13 residues. The chain's CDR3 is CATSPGGSETQYF. The CDR3 DNA is TGTGCCACCAGCCCCGGGGGCTCGGAGACCCAGTACTTC.

This clonotype was observed a few times. The chain links TRBV5-5 to TRBJ1-1; 9 nucleotides align to TRBD1. Trimming took 0 bases from V and 11 from J; bases not matched to a gene: 5. This CDR3 has 13 amino acids. Germline V gives CDR1 SGHKS, CDR2 YYEKEE (reference sequence). CDR3 loop: CASSLAVGQGAFF. CDR3 coding DNA: TGTGCCAGCAGCTTGGCCGTAGGACAGGGGGCTTTCTTT. Full variable domain (remainder filled in from reference TRBV5-5 and TRBJ1-1): DAGVTQSPTHLIKTRGQQVTLRCSPISGHKSVSWYQQVLGQGPQFIFQYYEKEERGRGNFPDRFSARQFPNYSSELNVNALLLGDSALYLCASSLAVGQGAFFGQGTRLTVV.

This clonotype has only a few counts. The chain has TRBV4-2 and TRBJ1-4; D may be TRBD1 (6 bases). This CDR3 comprises 16 residues. Germline loops: CDR1 LGHNA, CDR2 YNFKEQ. V dropped 3 bases and J dropped 8 bases, with 19 bases sitting between them. CDR3 in amino acids: CASSHPRGQYPEKLFF. The CDR3 region has the DNA TGTGCCAGCAGCCATCCGAGAGGACAGTATCCAGAAAAACTGTTTTTT.

This clonotype showed up just a few times. The genes are TRBV5-1 and TRBJ2-5; D is unclear. The ends were cut back, 1 base at V and 1 base at J, with 5 bases in the middle. The CDR3 consists of 13 residues. The germline gives CDR1 SGHRS, CDR2 YFSETQ. In DNA, the CDR3 is TGCGCCAGCAGCTTGTCGGTCCAAGAGACCCAGTACTTC. This gives the protein CASSLSVQETQYF.

This clonotype was counted at least ten times. The chain couples TRBV6-5 to TRBJ2-1, with TRBD2 identical over 10 bases. Trimming removed 8 bases from V and 7 bases from J; junction bases left unmatched: 11. The CDR3 runs 15 residues. Looked up from germline, CDR1 is MNHEY and CDR2 is SVGAGI. CDR3 in DNA: TGTGCCAGCCGGTGGGCTAGCGGGGGCCGAAATGAGCAGTTCTTC. Protein sequence: CASRWASGGRNEQFF.

This clonotype came up a few times. The chain couples TRBV13 to TRBJ2-3, with 7 bases matching TRBD1. The CDR3 length is 19 residues. With 4 bases clipped from V and 4 bases from J, the junction kept 20 bases outside the gene matches. Germline loops: CDR1 PRHDT, CDR2 FYEKMQ (reference sequence). CDR3 nucleotides: TGTGCCAGCAGCTCCGTGGCCAGGGGGTTTGGTTTGGGGGCAGATACGCAGTATTTT. It codes for CASSSVARGFGLGADTQYF. The entire variable domain, with the rest obtained from reference TRBV13 and TRBJ2-3, is as follows: AAGVIQSPRHLIKEKRETATLKCYPIPRHDTVYWYQQGPGQDPQFLISFYEKMQSDKGSIPDRFSAQQFSDYHSELNMSSLELGDSALYFCASSSVARGFGLGADTQYFGPGTRLTVL.

The chain couples TRBV7-8 to TRBJ2-2, with D perhaps being TRBD1 or TRBD2 (5 bases each). Deletions cut 6 bases from V and 12 bases from J, with 20 bases between. The CDR3 covers 14 residues. The germline gives CDR1 SGHVS, CDR2 FQNEAQ. The CDR3 DNA is TGTGCCAGCAGACTCGGGACGGCGAAGGGCAAGCTGTTTTTT. Its protein product is CASRLGTAKGKLFF. The full variable domain, rest sourced from reference TRBV7-8 and TRBJ2-2, is GAGVSQSPRYKVAKRGQDVALRCDPISGHVSLFWYQQALGQGPEFLTYFQNEAQLDKSGLPSDRFFAERPEGSVSTLKIQRTQQEDSAVYLCASRLGTAKGKLFFGEGSRLTVL.